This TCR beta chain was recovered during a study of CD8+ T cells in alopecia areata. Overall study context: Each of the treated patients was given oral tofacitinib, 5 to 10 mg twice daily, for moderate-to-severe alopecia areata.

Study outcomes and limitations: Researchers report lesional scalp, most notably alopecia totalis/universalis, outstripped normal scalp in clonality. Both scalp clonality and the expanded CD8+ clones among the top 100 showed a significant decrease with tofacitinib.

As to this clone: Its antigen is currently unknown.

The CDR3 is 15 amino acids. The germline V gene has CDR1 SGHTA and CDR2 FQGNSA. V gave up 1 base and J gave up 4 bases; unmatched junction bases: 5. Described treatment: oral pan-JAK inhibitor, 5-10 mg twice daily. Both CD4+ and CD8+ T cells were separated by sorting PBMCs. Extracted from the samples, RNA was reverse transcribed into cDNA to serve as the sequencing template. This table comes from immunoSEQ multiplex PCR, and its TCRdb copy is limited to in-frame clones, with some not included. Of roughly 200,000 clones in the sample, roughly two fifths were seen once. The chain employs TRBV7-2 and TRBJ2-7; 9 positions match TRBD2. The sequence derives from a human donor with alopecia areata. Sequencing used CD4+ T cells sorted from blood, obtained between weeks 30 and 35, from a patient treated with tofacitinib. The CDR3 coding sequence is TGTGCCAGCAGCTTAGGGCTAGCGGGATTATACGAGCAGTACTTC. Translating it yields CASSLGLAGLYEQYF.